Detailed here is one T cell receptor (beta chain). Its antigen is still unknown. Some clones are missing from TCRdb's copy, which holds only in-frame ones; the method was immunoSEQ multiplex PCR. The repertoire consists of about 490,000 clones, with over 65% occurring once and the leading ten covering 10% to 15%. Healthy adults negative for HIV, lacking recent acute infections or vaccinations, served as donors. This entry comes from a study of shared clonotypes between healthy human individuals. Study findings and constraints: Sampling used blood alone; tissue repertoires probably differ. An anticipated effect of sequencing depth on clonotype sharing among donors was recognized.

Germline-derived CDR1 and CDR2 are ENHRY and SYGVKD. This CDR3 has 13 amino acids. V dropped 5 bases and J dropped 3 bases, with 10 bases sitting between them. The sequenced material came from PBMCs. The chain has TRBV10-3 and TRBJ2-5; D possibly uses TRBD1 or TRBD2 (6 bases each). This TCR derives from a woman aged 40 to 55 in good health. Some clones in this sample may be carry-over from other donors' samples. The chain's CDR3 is CAISLRGEETQYF. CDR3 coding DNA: TGTGCCATCAGTCTTAGGGGGGAAGAGACCCAGTACTTC.